Below are 9 T cell receptor beta chains sequenced from a single sample in a study of blood T cell repertoires in COVID-19. Only in-frame clones appear in the TCRdb table, and some are missing; sequencing was by immunoSEQ multiplex PCR. Of about 250,000 clones listed, 88% were seen once; the top ten hold just under 0.8%. The sample taken for sequencing was peripheral blood. These receptors originate from a woman aged 25 to 39 with acute or convalescent COVID-19.

The chain employs TRBV5-1 and TRBJ2-5, with 16 positions matching TRBD2. CDR1 SGHRS and CDR2 YFSETQ come from the germline V gene. The CDR3 covers 16 residues. J lost 5 bases, V lost 3 bases, and 4 bases had no gene match. As DNA, the CDR3 is TGCGCCAGCAGCTGGGGACTAGCGGGAGGGCCTGAGACCCAGTACTTC. This translates into CASSWGLAGGPETQYF. The full variable domain, in which reference TRBV5-1 and TRBJ2-5 provide the parts outside the CDR3, is KAGVTQTPRYLIKTRGQQVTLSCSPISGHRSVSWYQQTPGQGLQFLFEYFSETQRNKGNFPGRFSGRQFSNSRSEMNVSTLELGDSALYLCASSWGLAGGPETQYFGPGTRLLVL.

The chain is built from TRBV5-1 and TRBJ1-4; TRBD1 matches 7 bases. CDR1 is SGHRS, CDR2 YFSETQ, per germline. Unmatched junction bases numbered 4, after V lost 4 bases and J lost 7 bases. This CDR3 spans 13 amino acids. CDR3 in DNA: TGCGCCAGCAGCGTGGGGACAGCTGAAAAACTGTTTTTT. Its translation is CASSVGTAEKLFF.

The chain has TRBV7-8 and TRBJ1-5; 7 positions agree with TRBD1. Losses at the gene ends were 1 base for V and 3 bases for J; bases not matched to a gene: 6. Germline CDR1 SGHVS, CDR2 FQNEAQ. The CDR3 extends over 16 amino acids. The CDR3 loop is CASSLEAGGFNQPQHF. CDR3 in DNA: TGTGCCAGCAGCTTAGAGGCAGGGGGTTTCAATCAGCCCCAGCATTTT. Full variable domain (rest looked up from reference TRBV7-8 and TRBJ1-5): GAGVSQSPRYKVAKRGQDVALRCDPISGHVSLFWYQQALGQGPEFLTYFQNEAQLDKSGLPSDRFFAERPEGSVSTLKIQRTQQEDSAVYLCASSLEAGGFNQPQHFGDGTRLSIL.

The genes are TRBV21-1 and TRBJ2-5; no DNA check was done on the table's D call, TRBD2. TRBV21-1 is deemed a pseudogene. The CDR3 consists of 14 residues. Written as DNA, the CDR3 is TGTGCCAGCAGCCAGACGGACTCTGTGGAGGCCCAGTACTTC. It translates to CASSQTDSVEAQYF.

This sequence joins TRBV7-2 and TRBJ2-7; 10 bases are a match to TRBD2. Germline loops: CDR1 SGHTA, CDR2 FQGNSA. V trimming: 3 bases; J trimming: 3 bases; junction bases outside the gene matches: 2. CDR3 length equals 14 residues. The CDR3 sequence is CASSLLAGDYEQYF. The CDR3 nucleotides read TGTGCCAGCAGCTTGCTAGCGGGAGACTACGAGCAGTACTTC.

This clone has more than one count but fewer than ten. The genes are TRBV10-2 and TRBJ2-7; 7 bases map to TRBD2. The trim removed 5 bases at V and 0 bases at J, leaving 1 base unmatched. CDR3 size: 13 residues. Per the germline V gene, CDR1 is WSHSY and CDR2 is SAAADI. The chain's CDR3 is CASSRDYSYEQYF. CDR3 sequence (DNA): TGCGCCAGCAGTCGGGACTACTCCTACGAGCAGTACTTC.

The V call is TRBV7-3, the J call TRBJ1-6; 9 positions agree with TRBD1. CDR3 size: 14 residues. J was trimmed by 9 bases and V by 3 bases; bases with no gene match: 3. Germline CDR1 SGHTA, CDR2 FQGTGA. CDR3 nucleotide sequence: TGTGCCAGCAGCTTGGACAGGGGTAGTTCACCCCTCCACTTT. Translated: CASSLDRGSSPLHF.

The chain combines TRBV30 with TRBJ1-3, with no clear D. V shed 3 bases and J shed 0 bases, with 3 bases lying between them. Germline V gene data show CDR1 as GTSNPN and CDR2 as SVGIG (reference sequence). There are 12 residues in the CDR3. CDR3 sequence (DNA): TGTGCCTGGAGGGCCTCTGGAAACACCATATATTTT. The encoded protein is CAWRASGNTIYF.

This clone was seen a few times. CDR3 protein: CASSATGSGKLFF. CDR3 in DNA: TGCGCCAGCAGCGCGACAGGGTCCGGAAAACTGTTTTTT. The chain links TRBV5-1 to TRBJ1-4; 7 bases line up with TRBD1. The germline V gene encodes CDR1 SGHRS and CDR2 YFSETQ. Trimming at V came to 4 bases and at J to 10 bases, leaving 7 bases not matched to a gene. This CDR3 comprises 13 residues.